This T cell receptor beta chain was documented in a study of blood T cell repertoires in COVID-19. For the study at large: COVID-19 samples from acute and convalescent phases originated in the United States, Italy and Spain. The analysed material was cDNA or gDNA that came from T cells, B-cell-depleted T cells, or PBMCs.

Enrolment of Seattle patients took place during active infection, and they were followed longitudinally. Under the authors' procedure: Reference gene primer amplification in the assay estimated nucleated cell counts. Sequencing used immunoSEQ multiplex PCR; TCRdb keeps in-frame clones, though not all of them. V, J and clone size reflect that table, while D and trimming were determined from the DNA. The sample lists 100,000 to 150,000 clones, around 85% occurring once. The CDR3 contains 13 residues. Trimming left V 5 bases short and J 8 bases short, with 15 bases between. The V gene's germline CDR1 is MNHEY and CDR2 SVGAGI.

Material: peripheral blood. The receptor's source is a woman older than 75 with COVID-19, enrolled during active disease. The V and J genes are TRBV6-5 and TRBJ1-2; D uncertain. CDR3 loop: CASSPGLLGGYTF. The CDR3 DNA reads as TGTGCCAGCAGTCCCGGACTCCTTGGAGGCTACACCTTC.